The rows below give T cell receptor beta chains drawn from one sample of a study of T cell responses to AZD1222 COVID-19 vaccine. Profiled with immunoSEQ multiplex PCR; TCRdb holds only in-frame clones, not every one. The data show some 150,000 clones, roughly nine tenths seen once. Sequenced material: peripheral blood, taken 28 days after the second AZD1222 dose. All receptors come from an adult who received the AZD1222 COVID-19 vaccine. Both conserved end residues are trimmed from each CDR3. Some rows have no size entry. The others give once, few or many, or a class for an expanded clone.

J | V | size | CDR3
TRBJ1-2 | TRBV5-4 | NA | ASSLDQLLVYGYT
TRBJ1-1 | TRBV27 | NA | ASSFHDRANTEAF
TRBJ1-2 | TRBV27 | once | ASSSTGRGYT
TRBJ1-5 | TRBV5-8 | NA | ASSPGRPSIHQPQH
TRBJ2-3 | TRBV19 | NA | ASRDRSSTDTQY
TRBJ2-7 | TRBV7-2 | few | ASSLMREWHEQY
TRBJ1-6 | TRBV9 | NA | ASSEQGYSPLH
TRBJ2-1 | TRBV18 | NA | ASSLSNRGGNNEQF
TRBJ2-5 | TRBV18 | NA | ASSPGHQETQY
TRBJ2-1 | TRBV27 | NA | ASSSLAGAFPSYNEQF
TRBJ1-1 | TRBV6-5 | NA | ASSYRGTGGNTEAF
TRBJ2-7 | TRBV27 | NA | ASSHGLAGFYEQY
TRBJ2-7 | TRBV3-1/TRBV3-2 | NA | ASSQDSSGMNEQY
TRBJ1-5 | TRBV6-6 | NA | ASSYVVSHQPQH
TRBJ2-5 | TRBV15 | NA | ATSRILGFQETQY
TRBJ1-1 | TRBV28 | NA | ASSLPGRYTEAF
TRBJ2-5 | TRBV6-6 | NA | ASSQLVVAGRQETQY
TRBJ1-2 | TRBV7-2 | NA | ASSLGGGRGGYT
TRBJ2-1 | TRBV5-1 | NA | ASSFSGSGAYNEQF
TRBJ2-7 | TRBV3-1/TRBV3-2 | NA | ASSQLAGGGEQY
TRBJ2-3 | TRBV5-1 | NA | ASSGSAGGGPDTQY
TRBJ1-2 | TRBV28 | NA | ASSLMDSLGYGYT
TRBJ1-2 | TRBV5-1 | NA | ASSSDRGHYGYT
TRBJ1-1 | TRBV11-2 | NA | ASSRDRVSEAF
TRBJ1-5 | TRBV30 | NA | AWSPGSNQPQH
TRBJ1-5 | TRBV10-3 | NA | AISEYGGSNQPQH
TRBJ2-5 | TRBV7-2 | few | ASSSVTAGRGTQY
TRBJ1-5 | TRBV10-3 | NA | AISESGTGVQPQH
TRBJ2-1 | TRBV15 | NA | ATSRRFKVAGTSGDPPLEQF
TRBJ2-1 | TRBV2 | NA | ASSAGLVPYNEQF
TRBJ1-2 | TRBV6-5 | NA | ASRNTLAGLGYT
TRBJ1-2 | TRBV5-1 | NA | ASKEPAEGYT
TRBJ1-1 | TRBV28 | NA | ASSPPGTPNTEAF
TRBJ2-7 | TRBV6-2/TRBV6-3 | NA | ASSSLGPSSYEQY
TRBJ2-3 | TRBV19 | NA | ASSTLTGQGLDTQY
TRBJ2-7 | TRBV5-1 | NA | ASSLGGTALPGSGNEQY
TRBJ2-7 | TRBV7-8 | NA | ASSLRTASEQY
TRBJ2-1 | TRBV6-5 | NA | ASRGAGPAYNEQF
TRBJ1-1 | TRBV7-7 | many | ASSPYRGPDSTEAF
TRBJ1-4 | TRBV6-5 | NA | ASSPDRGSEKLF
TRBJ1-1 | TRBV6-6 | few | ASSYSMAANTEAF
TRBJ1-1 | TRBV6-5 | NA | ASTKPGRNTEAF
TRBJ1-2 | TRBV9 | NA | ASSQDRAGYT
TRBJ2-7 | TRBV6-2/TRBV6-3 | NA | ASSPSAGLNYEQY
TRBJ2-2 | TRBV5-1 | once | ASSLAGRVDTGELF